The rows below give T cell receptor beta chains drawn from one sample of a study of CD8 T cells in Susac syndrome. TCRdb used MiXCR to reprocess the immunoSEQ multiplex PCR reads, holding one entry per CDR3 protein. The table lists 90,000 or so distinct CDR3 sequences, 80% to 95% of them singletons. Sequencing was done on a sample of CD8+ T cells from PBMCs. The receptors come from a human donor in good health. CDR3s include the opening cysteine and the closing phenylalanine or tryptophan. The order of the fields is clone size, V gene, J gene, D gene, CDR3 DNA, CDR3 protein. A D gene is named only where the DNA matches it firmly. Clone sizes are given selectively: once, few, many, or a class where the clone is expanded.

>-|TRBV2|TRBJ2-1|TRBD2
TGTGCCAGCCTCTCTACGGGGCTAGCGGGTTACAATGAGCAGTTCTTC
CASLSTGLAGYNEQFF
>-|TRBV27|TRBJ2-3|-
TGTGCCAGCAGTTTTCGGAGCGGCAGCACAGATACGCAGTATTTT
CASSFRSGSTDTQYF
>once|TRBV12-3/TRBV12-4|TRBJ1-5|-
TGTGCCAGCAGTTATTCGGTTCAGCCCCAGCATTTT
CASSYSVQPQHF
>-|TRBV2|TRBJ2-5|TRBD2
TGTGCCAGCCGGTGGCTAGCGGAAGAGACCCAGTACTTC
CASRWLAEETQYF
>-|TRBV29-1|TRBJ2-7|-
TGCAGCGTTGTAGGAGAGACAACCTCCTACGAGCAGTACTTC
CSVVGETTSYEQYF
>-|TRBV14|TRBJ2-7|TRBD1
TGTGCCAGCAGCCAACCCGGGACAGGGGACTACGAGCAGTACTTC
CASSQPGTGDYEQYF
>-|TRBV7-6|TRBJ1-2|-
TGTGCCAGCAGCTTACAAGGCCCTAACTATGGCTACACCTTC
CASSLQGPNYGYTF
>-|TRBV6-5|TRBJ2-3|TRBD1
TGTGCCAGCAATTCCAGACAGGGGGCGCAGACAGATACGCAGTATTTT
CASNSRQGAQTDTQYF
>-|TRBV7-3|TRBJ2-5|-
TGTGCCAGCAGCTCTTCTGGGGGGGCCGGAGAGACCCAGTACTTC
CASSSSGGAGETQYF
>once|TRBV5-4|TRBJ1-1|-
TGTGCCAGCAGTTTCGGACAGACTATGAACACTGAAGCTTTCTTT
CASSFGQTMNTEAFF
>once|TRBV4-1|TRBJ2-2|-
TGCGCCAGCAGCCAAGGGGGTACCGGGGAGCTGTTTTTT
CASSQGGTGELFF
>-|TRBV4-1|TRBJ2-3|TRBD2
TGCGCCAGCAGCCTTTCGGGGGGGCGCACAGATACGCAGTATTTT
CASSLSGGRTDTQYF
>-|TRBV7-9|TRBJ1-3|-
TGTGCCAGCAGCCCCCGGGACGACGGAAACACCATATATTTT
CASSPRDDGNTIYF
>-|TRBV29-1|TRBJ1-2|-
TGCAGCGTTAAAAAAGGAAATTCCTATGGCTACACCTTC
CSVKKGNSYGYTF
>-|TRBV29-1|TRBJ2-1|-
TGCAGCGTTGAAAGAACTCACTCCTACAATGAGCAGTTCTTC
CSVERTHSYNEQFF
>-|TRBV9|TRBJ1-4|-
TGTGCCAGCAGCGTAGGGAACGGGGCACGAGAAAAACTGTTTTTT
CASSVGNGAREKLFF
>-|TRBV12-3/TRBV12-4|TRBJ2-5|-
TGTGCCAGCAGACCCGGGGGGCCGAGAGAGACCCAGTACTTC
CASRPGGPRETQYF
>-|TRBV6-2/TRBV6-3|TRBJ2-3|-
TGTGCCAGCAGTTACGCAAGCACAGATACGCAGTATTTT
CASSYASTDTQYF
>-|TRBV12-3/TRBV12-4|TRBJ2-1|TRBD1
TGTGCCAGCAGCTTTCACAGGGGGCGGGAGCAGTTCTTC
CASSFHRGREQFF
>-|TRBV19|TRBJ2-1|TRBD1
TGTGCCAGTAAGACCGGGACAGGGGTCTATGAGCAGTTCTTC
CASKTGTGVYEQFF
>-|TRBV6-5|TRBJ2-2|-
TGTGCCAGCAGTTACCTCGCCGGGCCGGCCACCGGGGAGCTGTTTTTT
CASSYLAGPATGELFF
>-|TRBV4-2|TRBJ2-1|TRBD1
TGTGCCAGCAGCCAAGATGGGGGACAGGTGTACAATGAGCAGTTCTTC
CASSQDGGQVYNEQFF
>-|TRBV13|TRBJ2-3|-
TGTGCCAGCAGCTTTTACGGGACGACCCGGGCAGATACGCAGTATTTT
CASSFYGTTRADTQYF
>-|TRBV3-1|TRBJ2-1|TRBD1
TGTGCCAGCAGCCAACGACAGGGAAATCGGGGTGAGCAGTTCTTC
CASSQRQGNRGEQFF
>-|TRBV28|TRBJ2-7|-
TGTGCCAGCAGATGGACGGGCTCCTACGAGCAGTACTTC
CASRWTGSYEQYF
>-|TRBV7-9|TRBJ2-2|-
TGTGCCAGCACCCCGGCCGGGGTGAACACCGGGGAGCTGTTTTTT
CASTPAGVNTGELFF
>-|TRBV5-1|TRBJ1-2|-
TGCGCCAGCAGCTTGGACGTCGGGACAACGGCCCCTCCTATGGCTCGGCACTACACCTTC
CASSLDVGTTAPPMARHYTF
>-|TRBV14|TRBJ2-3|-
TGTGCCAGCAGCAGGGTAGAGGGTCGCACAGATACGCAGTATTTT
CASSRVEGRTDTQYF
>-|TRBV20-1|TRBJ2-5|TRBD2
TGCAGTGCTAGACGGCGGGGGCAAGAGACCCAGTACTTC
CSARRRGQETQYF
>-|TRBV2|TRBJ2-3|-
TGTGCCAGCGCCGTCCGGGACGGAGGGTACACAGATACGCAGTATTTT
CASAVRDGGYTDTQYF
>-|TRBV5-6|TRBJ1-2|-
TGTGCCAGCAGCTTGGACGGAGGAAACTATGGCTACACCTTC
CASSLDGGNYGYTF
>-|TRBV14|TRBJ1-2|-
TGTGCCAGCAGCCAAGATCTACAGGGCTATGGCTACACCTTC
CASSQDLQGYGYTF
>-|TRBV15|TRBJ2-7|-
TGTGCCACCAGCAGAGATTACGACAGGAGTCCCTACGAGCAGTACTTC
CATSRDYDRSPYEQYF
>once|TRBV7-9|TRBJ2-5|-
TGTGCCAGCAGCTTCGACACCCAAGAGACCCAGTACTTC
CASSFDTQETQYF
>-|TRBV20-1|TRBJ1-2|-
TGCAGTGCTAGCGTGGACGGCACCGGAGGAGGCTACACCTTC
CSASVDGTGGGYTF
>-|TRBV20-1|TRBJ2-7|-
TGCAGTGCTGGGACCCGGGACGGTGGTAGGGAGCAGTACTTC
CSAGTRDGGREQYF
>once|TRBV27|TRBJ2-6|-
TGTGCCAGCAGTCCGGTGGGGGGATTTACCTCTGGGGCCAACGTCCTGACTTTC
CASSPVGGFTSGANVLTF
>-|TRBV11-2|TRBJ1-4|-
TGTGCCAGCAGCTTAGTTGGGGAAAAACTGTTTTTT
CASSLVGEKLFF
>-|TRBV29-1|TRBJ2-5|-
TGCAGCGTTCTTATAGGCAGCCCAGGACCGACCCAGTACTTC
CSVLIGSPGPTQYF
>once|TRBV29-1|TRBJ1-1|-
TGCAGCGTCATCCCGGGTGGGAGAACTGAAGCTTTCTTT
CSVIPGGRTEAFF
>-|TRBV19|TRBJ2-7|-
TGTGCCAGTAGTACCGGACAGATGGAGCAGTACTTC
CASSTGQMEQYF
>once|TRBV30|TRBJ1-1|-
TGTGCCTGGAGAAGCACTGAAGCTTTCTTT
CAWRSTEAFF
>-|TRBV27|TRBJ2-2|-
TGTGCCAGCACCCTACTCGTGGGTCCCGGGGAGCTGTTTTTT
CASTLLVGPGELFF
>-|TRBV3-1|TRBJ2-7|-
TGTGCCAGCAGCCGAGACAGGCGCCCCTACGAGCAGTACTTC
CASSRDRRPYEQYF
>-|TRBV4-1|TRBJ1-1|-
TGCGCCAGCAGCCAACTCGGAGGGGGCACTGAAGCTTTCTTT
CASSQLGGGTEAFF
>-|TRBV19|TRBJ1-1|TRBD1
TGTGCCAGTAGTATTCGGGACAGGGGGACTGAAGTTTTCTTT
CASSIRDRGTEVFF
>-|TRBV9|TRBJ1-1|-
TGTGCCAGCAGCGTAGGGGACGGGAACACTGAAGCTTTCTTT
CASSVGDGNTEAFF
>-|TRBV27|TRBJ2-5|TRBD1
TGTGCCAGCAGCCGGACAGGTTTTCAAGAGACCCAGTACTTC
CASSRTGFQETQYF
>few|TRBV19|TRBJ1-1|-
TGTGCCAGTAGTTTGGCCGCAGGGAGCACTGAAGCTTTCTTT
CASSLAAGSTEAFF
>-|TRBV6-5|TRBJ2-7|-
TGTGCCAGCAGTTACTCATCAGGGTCTCGCTCCTACGAGCAGTACTTC
CASSYSSGSRSYEQYF
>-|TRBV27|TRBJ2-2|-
TGTGCCAGCAGTTTGGCAGGGCCATTCAACACCGGGGAGCTGTTTTTT
CASSLAGPFNTGELFF
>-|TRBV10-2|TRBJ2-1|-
TGCGCCAGCAGTGAGTTTTGGCAGGCTAACAATGAGCAGTTCTTC
CASSEFWQANNEQFF
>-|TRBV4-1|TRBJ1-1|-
TGCGCCAGCAGCCAAGTGGCTTTTAGGCAGGAGAACACTGAAGCTTTCTTT
CASSQVAFRQENTEAFF
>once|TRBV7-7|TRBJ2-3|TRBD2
TGTGCCAGCAGCTTAGGTAGCGGGGGGCCGGGAGATACGCAGTATTTT
CASSLGSGGPGDTQYF
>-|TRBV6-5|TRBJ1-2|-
TGTGCCAGCAGTTACGATGCCCTTTATGGCTACACCTTC
CASSYDALYGYTF
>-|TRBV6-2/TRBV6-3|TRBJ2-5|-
TGTGCCAGCAGTCACCCGGAGGCCCAGTACTTC
CASSHPEAQYF
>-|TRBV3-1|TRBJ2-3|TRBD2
TGTGCCAGCAGCTCCCCGCGGCGTGGAGCGGGGGGCCCCGTCCACGATACGCAGTATTTT
CASSSPRRGAGGPVHDTQYF
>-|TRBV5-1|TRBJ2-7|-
TGCGCCAGCAGCTTGCGGGGGATTGAATTCTACGAGCAGTACTTC
CASSLRGIEFYEQYF
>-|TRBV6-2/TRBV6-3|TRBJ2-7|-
TGTGCCAGCAGTTACTCGCCGGGGGAGCACAACGAGCAGTACTTC
CASSYSPGEHNEQYF